The 2 T cell receptor beta chains given below trace back to one sample, sequenced in a study of beta chain features in type 1 diabetes. What was sequenced were expressed TCRB transcripts, since all of the isolated RNA had been reverse transcribed. TCRdb's copy holds only in-frame clones and misses some; the assay was immunoSEQ multiplex PCR. The sample lists roughly 290,000 clones, approximately 8.1% occurring once. The sequencing input was central memory CD4+ T cells from blood. Every receptor here comes from a woman between 18 and 30 years old in good health.

This clone was counted a few times. The chain's CDR3 is CASSPPSGSSYEQYF. CDR3 nucleotides: TGTGCCAGCTCACCTCCCAGCGGGAGCTCCTACGAGCAGTACTTC. The rearrangement joins TRBV18 to TRBJ2-7; 8 positions agree with TRBD2. With 3 bases clipped from V and 0 bases from J, the junction kept 4 bases outside the gene matches. Germline V gene sequence: CDR1 KGHSH, CDR2 LQKENI. There are 15 residues in the CDR3.

The chain uses TRBV7-2 and TRBJ2-3; maybe TRBD1 (6 bases). Trimming removed 10 bases at V and 5 bases at J, with 16 bases between. Germline CDR1 and CDR2: SGHTA and FQGNSA. CDR3 size: 13 residues. CDR3 nucleotides: TGTGCCACCCCCCAGGGGTCTGGAGATACGCAGTATTTT. It encodes CATPQGSGDTQYF.